This is a list of T cell receptor beta chains from one sample in a study of blood T cell repertoires in COVID-19. Sequencing was performed with immunoSEQ multiplex PCR; in TCRdb, only in-frame clones are kept and a portion is missing. The profile covers approximately 120,000 clones, with approximately 82% appearing a single time and over 15% taken by the ten largest. Sequencing was performed on peripheral blood. Every receptor here comes from a woman aged 60 to 75 with acute or convalescent COVID-19. The conserved cysteine and the conserved F or W are not part of the CDR3 here.

j_call v_call cdr3_aa
TRBJ1-3 TRBV7-8 ASSLNLGLNTIY
TRBJ2-7 TRBV29-1 SVAWGVNEQY
TRBJ1-6 TRBV11-2 ASSSTQGANSPLH
TRBJ2-1 TRBV11-2 ASSPFLRYNEQF
TRBJ2-3 TRBV5-1 ASSRTSGGTTDTQY
TRBJ2-7 TRBV7-7 ASSLGAGGGMIYEQY
TRBJ2-5 TRBV6-5 AAWAGGEETQY
TRBJ1-3 TRBV11-2 ASSLAGGARNTIY
TRBJ2-5 TRBV5-1 ASSTEETQY
TRBJ1-3 TRBV28 ASSFVQGGRNTIY
TRBJ2-7 TRBV6-1 ASSEMIGVTYEQY
TRBJ1-5 TRBV7-2 ASSLGGDQPQH
TRBJ1-1 TRBV6-5 ASRGTGANTEAF
TRBJ1-2 TRBV18 ASSRQGSGYT
TRBJ1-1 TRBV18 ASSPTGGNTEAF
TRBJ2-1 TRBV30 AWSPNSYNEQF
TRBJ1-4 TRBV12-3/TRBV12-4 ASSFSLSETLF
TRBJ2-5 TRBV5-4 ASSLGITREMQETQY
TRBJ1-4 TRBV2 ASRALPGTNEKLF
TRBJ1-1 TRBV18 ASSPSVVSEAF
TRBJ1-5 TRBV23-1 ASSQLAQGSVQPQH
TRBJ2-7 TRBV4-3 ASSQQFSPGYEQY
TRBJ2-1 TRBV28 ASSWRGEHNEQF
TRBJ2-1 TRBV19 ASSRAGGRRYNEQF
TRBJ2-6 TRBV7-9 ASTNNPAGGHSGANVLT
TRBJ1-1 TRBV10-2 ASSYGHSAEAF
TRBJ2-2 TRBV9 ASSALAGGNTGELF
TRBJ1-6 TRBV25-1 ASSVLRTGAPLH
TRBJ2-1 TRBV5-1 ASSLRKAGVVDEQF
TRBJ2-3 TRBV6-6 ASNSGQSTDTQY
TRBJ2-7 TRBV18 ASSPPDRSSYEQY
TRBJ2-5 TRBV28 ASRPALGDQETQY
TRBJ2-1 TRBV9 ASSVGLAGVDEQF
TRBJ1-4 TRBV29-1 SARQGAGEKLF
TRBJ1-3 TRBV6-1 ASSEDRGNTIY
TRBJ1-2 TRBV28 ASGLPRDGYT
TRBJ2-2 TRBV30 AWRSRGGRRAGELF
TRBJ1-6 TRBV9 ASSVVDRGNSPLH
TRBJ1-3 TRBV10-3 AVGTTGGGNTIY
TRBJ2-3 TRBV5-1 ASSLGPGQTNTQY
TRBJ1-6 TRBV6-5 ASRAQGLGSPLH
TRBJ2-1 TRBV2 ASRGLAGNEQF
TRBJ1-3 TRBV9 ASSVAGISGNTIY